Following are 20 T cell receptor beta chains from one sample sequenced in a study of naive and memory T cell subsets. Blood and skin TCR RNA was reverse transcribed with alpha and beta constant primers. One entry per CDR3 protein results from TCRdb running MiXCR on the 5' RACE reads. The repertoire includes over 25,000 distinct CDR3 sequences, roughly 25% of them detected once, and about 1.8% sits in the top ten. RNA was extracted from 2 to 3 ml of whole blood of healthy adults. The receptors originated from a female donor in good health.

V and J are TRBV6-2 or TRBV6-3 and TRBJ1-1; 10 bases line up with TRBD1. The CDR3 has 12 amino acids. Germline CDR1 reads MNHEY; CDR2 reads SVGEGT. The V and J ends lost 6 bases and 5 bases, in that order; junction bases with no gene match: 0. The CDR3 is CASRDRGTEAFF. The DNA for the CDR3 is TGTGCCAGCAGGGACAGGGGGACTGAAGCTTTCTTT.

The chain has TRBV13 and TRBJ2-5; D is possibly TRBD2 (7 bases). This CDR3 comprises 14 residues. V lost 0 bases to trimming and J lost 5 bases, with 10 bases between them. Germline V CDR1 and CDR2: PRHDT, FYEKMQ (reference sequence). CDR3 residues: CASSLGGGLETQYF. CDR3 nucleotide sequence: TGTGCCAGCAGCTTAGGGGGGGGGCTGGAGACCCAGTACTTC.

This clonotype was seen a handful of times. The chain employs TRBV6-6 and TRBJ2-7, with D unresolved. Per germline, CDR1 MNHNY and CDR2 SVGAGI (reference sequence). The CDR3 loop spans 12 amino acids. V lost 4 bases and J 2 bases, leaving 6 bases between the germline ends. This chain's CDR3 is CASSSSTYEQYF. The DNA of the CDR3 is TGTGCCAGCAGTTCATCTACCTACGAGCAGTACTTC.

This clonotype was recorded at least ten times. The chain is built from TRBV29-1 and TRBJ2-3; 11 bases map to TRBD2. The CDR3 is made up of 13 amino acids. Germline CDR1 is SQVTM and CDR2 is ANQGSEA. The ends lost 8 bases at V and 1 base at J; junction bases unmatched: 2. Here the CDR3 reads CSTLAGGTDTQYF. The DNA for the CDR3 is TGCAGCACACTAGCGGGGGGCACAGATACGCAGTATTTT.

At least ten counts were recorded for this clonotype. The chain has TRBV7-3 and TRBJ2-2, with D perhaps matching TRBD1 (5 bases). V was pared by 3 bases and J by 5 bases, with 7 bases between. Germline V gives CDR1 SGHTA, CDR2 FQGTGA. The CDR3 is made up of 13 amino acids. CDR3 protein: CASSFQGTGELFF. The CDR3 DNA follows: TGTGCCAGCAGCTTCCAGGGAACCGGGGAGCTGTTTTTT.

This clonotype was seen a few times. The V gene is TRBV29-1, the J gene TRBJ2-1; D gene unclear. The germline CDR1 and CDR2 sequences are SQVTM and ANQGSEA. This CDR3 is 13 amino acids long. CDR3 amino acids: CRATDPAANEQFF. In nucleotides, the CDR3 is TGCAGAGCCACGGACCCGGCGGCCAATGAGCAGTTCTTC.

This clonotype was observed at least ten times. The V call is TRBV10-1, the J call TRBJ2-1; D gene unclear. Trimming left V 2 bases short and J 8 bases short, with 10 bases between. From germline, CDR1 is WNHNN and CDR2 SYGVQD (reference sequence). This CDR3 is built from 13 residues. In nucleotides, the CDR3 is TGCGCCAGCAGTGAGGGATCATACCATGAGCAGTTCTTC. It codes for CASSEGSYHEQFF.

The chain joins TRBV6-1 to TRBJ1-1; a weak D match, TRBD1 (6 bases). Germline-derived CDR1 and CDR2 are MNHNS and SASEGT. CDR3 length equals 16 residues. Trimming removed 5 bases from V and 2 bases from J, with 18 bases in between. The CDR3, as DNA: TGTGCCAGCAGTCCCCGACCACAGGGAACAAACACTGAAGCTTTCTTT. This gives the protein CASSPRPQGTNTEAFF.

For the CDR3, the DNA is TGTGCCAGCTCGAGACAGCCCGGCCCAGATACGCAGTATTTT. Encoded protein: CASSRQPGPDTQYF. V and J are TRBV18 and TRBJ2-3, with a weak D call TRBD1 (5 bases). The V end was cut by 6 bases, the J end by 4 bases, with 14 bases between. The CDR3 runs to 14 residues. Looked up from germline, CDR1 is KGHSH and CDR2 is LQKENI.

This clonotype was observed at least ten times. This chain uses TRBV29-1 with TRBJ2-7; TRBD1 matches at 7 bases. Losses at the gene ends were 6 bases for V and 6 bases for J; bases not matched to a gene: 11. CDR1 and CDR2 from the germline V gene are SQVTM and ANQGSEA. CDR3 size: 13 residues. The CDR3, as DNA: TGCAGCGTACAGGGGACGAGGAGTTCCGAGCAGTACTTC. Its translation is CSVQGTRSSEQYF.

J is TRBJ2-3 and V is TRBV6-1; 14 nucleotides agree with TRBD2. The CDR3 is made up of 16 amino acids. V lost 3 bases and J lost 5; bases outside the gene matches: 4. Per the germline V gene, CDR1 is MNHNS and CDR2 is SASEGT. Here the CDR3 DNA reads TGTGCCAGCAGTGAGACTAGCGGGAGGGGGGGAGATACGCAGTATTTT. It translates to CASSETSGRGGDTQYF.

This clonotype occurred a few times. J is TRBJ2-3 and V is TRBV29-1, with 7 bases identical to TRBD2. Germline values: CDR1 SQVTM, CDR2 ANQGSEA. V lost 4 bases to trimming and J lost 10 bases; unmatched junction nucleotides: 17. This CDR3 region has 15 residues. The CDR3 sequence is CSVAGTPPGGDAQYF. The CDR3 nucleotides read TGCAGCGTTGCAGGGACCCCCCCGGGAGGTGACGCGCAGTATTTT.

V is TRBV6-5 and J is TRBJ2-3, with 9 positions matching TRBD1. V trimming: 5 bases; J trimming: 3 bases; junction bases outside the gene matches: 6. CDR3 length: 15 amino acids. Germline V gene sequence: CDR1 MNHEY, CDR2 SVGAGI. CDR3 coding DNA: TGTGCCAGCAGTACGCTCGGACAGGGGACAGATACGCAGTATTTT. It specifies CASSTLGQGTDTQYF.

This clonotype was counted at least ten times. This chain joins TRBV14 and TRBJ2-7; D might be TRBD1 (6 bases). Germline lookup yields CDR1 SGHDN and CDR2 FVKESK. The V end lost 6 bases, the J end lost 1 base, and 13 bases lay between the germline ends. This CDR3 is built from 14 residues. The CDR3 sequence is CASSGSGASYEQYF. CDR3 DNA: TGTGCCAGCAGTGGGTCAGGGGCATCCTACGAGCAGTACTTC.

V usage is TRBV10-3 and J usage is TRBJ2-1; 9 bases map to TRBD2. Losses at the gene ends were 10 bases for V and 8 bases for J; bases not matched to a gene: 6. In germline, CDR1 is ENHRY, CDR2 SYGVKD. This CDR3 has 12 amino acids. Written as DNA, the CDR3 is TGTGCCACCCTTGGCGGGGGGGATGAGCAGTTCTTC. It specifies CATLGGGDEQFF.

This clonotype was recorded at least ten times. The rearrangement joins TRBV18 to TRBJ2-3, with 13 bases aligning to TRBD2. The CDR3 sequence is 15 residues long. Per the germline V gene, CDR1 is KGHSH and CDR2 is LQKENI. V lost 6 bases, J lost 4 bases, and 4 bases stayed unmatched. The CDR3 here is CASSPGTSGADTQYF. CDR3 bases: TGTGCCAGCTCCCCCGGGACTAGCGGGGCAGATACGCAGTATTTT.

This clonotype is medium-sized by share. The chain couples TRBV29-1 to TRBJ1-1; tentatively, D is TRBD1 (6 bases). This CDR3 has 18 residues. Per the germline V gene, CDR1 is SQVTM and CDR2 is ANQGSEA. V lost 2 bases to trimming and J lost 1 base, with 23 bases between them. CDR3 DNA sequence: TGCAGCGTTGAATTTCGAGTTCGGGGACAAGATTGGAACACTGAAGCTTTCTTT. It specifies CSVEFRVRGQDWNTEAFF.

The chain carries TRBV20-1 and TRBJ2-1; 11 nucleotides align to TRBD2. CDR3 length: 14 amino acids. Germline CDR1 DFQATT, CDR2 SNEGSKA (reference sequence). Germline trimming cut 5 bases from V and 8 bases from J; bases unmatched to any gene: 8. The CDR3 sequence is CSAQRTSGGYEQFF. Written as DNA, the CDR3 is TGCAGTGCTCAACGCACTAGCGGGGGCTATGAGCAGTTCTTC.

This clonotype was detected only a few times. The CDR3 DNA reads as TGTGCCAGCAGTGAGGTAGCGGGGGGCTACAATGAGCAGTTCTTC. It yields the protein CASSEVAGGYNEQFF. This chain uses TRBV6-1 with TRBJ2-1; 10 bases agree with TRBD2. Germline CDR1 and CDR2: MNHNS and SASEGT. The CDR3 is 15 residues long. The V segment lost 3 bases and the J segment 3 bases; nucleotides outside the gene matches: 2.

The DNA for the CDR3 is TGTGCCTGGAGTAGTGGGACTAGCGTGTACAATGAGCAGTTCTTC. This sequence encodes CAWSSGTSVYNEQFF. V and J are TRBV30 and TRBJ2-1, with TRBD2 identical over 10 bases. Germline CDR1 and CDR2: GTSNPN and SVGIG (reference sequence). J was trimmed by 4 bases and V by 2 bases; bases with no gene match: 5. The CDR3 length is 15 residues.